The 21 T cell receptor beta chains below come from one sample, sequenced in a study of cytomegalovirus exposure and HLA in healthy donors. Measured with immunoSEQ multiplex PCR; TCRdb has only the in-frame clones, and not every one. The sample includes 200,000 or so clones, roughly 88% of them seen just once. Sample: PBMCs. These receptor sequences come from a young woman in good health and CMV-seropositive.

J is TRBJ1-2 and V is TRBV7-9; D call uncertain. The germline CDR1 and CDR2 sequences are SEHNR and FQNEAQ (reference sequence). V lost 4 bases and J 7 bases, leaving 19 bases between the germline ends. CDR3 length equals 15 residues. The chain's CDR3 is CASSSSRGFMSGYTF. CDR3 nucleotide sequence: TGTGCCAGCAGCTCATCACGGGGATTTATGAGTGGCTACACCTTC.

The CDR3 sequence is CASSLSGNTEAFF. The CDR3 nucleotides read TGTGCCAGCAGCTTAAGCGGGAACACTGAAGCTTTCTTT. V is TRBV11-2 and J is TRBJ1-1, with D unclear. The V gene's germline CDR1 is SGHAT and CDR2 FQNNGV. The CDR3 length is 13 residues. V lost 2 bases to trimming and J lost 1 base, with 5 bases between them.

The chain is built from TRBV30 and TRBJ2-1; the match to TRBD2 covers 8 bases. The CDR3 consists of 13 residues. The germline gives CDR1 GTSNPN, CDR2 SVGIG (reference sequence). Losses at the gene ends were 3 bases for V and 4 bases for J; bases not matched to a gene: 2. The CDR3: CAWRASGYNEQFF. The CDR3 nucleotides read TGTGCCTGGAGGGCTAGCGGGTACAATGAGCAGTTCTTC.

This CDR3 reads CASSYARGEAEQFF. In nucleotides, the CDR3 is TGTGCCAGCAGTTACGCCAGAGGAGAGGCCGAGCAGTTCTTC. The chain joins TRBV6-6 to TRBJ2-1; unclear D gene. Germline V gene data show CDR1 as MNHNY and CDR2 as SVGAGI (reference sequence). This CDR3 region has 14 residues. V was clipped by 2 bases and J by 10 bases, with 15 bases between them.

The chain uses TRBV28 and TRBJ1-1; D might be TRBD1 (6 bases). The V gene's germline CDR1 is MDHEN and CDR2 SYDVKM. Trimming removed 8 bases from V and 0 bases from J, with 13 bases in between. The CDR3 runs to 14 residues. The CDR3 sequence: CASLRGGMNTEAFF. CDR3 nucleotide sequence: TGTGCCAGCCTACGGGGGGGCATGAACACTGAAGCTTTCTTT.

The chain carries TRBV19 and TRBJ1-5; 8 bases are a match to TRBD1. CDR3 length equals 14 residues. Germline CDR1 and CDR2: LNHDA and SQIVND (reference sequence). Trimming removed 5 bases from V and 6 bases from J; junction bases left unmatched: 6. The CDR3 protein is CASSPDRDGQPQHF. CDR3 DNA: TGTGCCAGTAGTCCGGACAGGGACGGTCAGCCCCAGCATTTT.

The rearrangement links TRBV5-1 to TRBJ2-3; perhaps TRBD1 as D (6 bases). Trimming removed 0 bases at V and 2 bases at J, with 10 bases between. Germline CDR1 reads SGHRS; CDR2 reads YFSETQ. The CDR3 has 15 amino acids. This CDR3 is CASSLGSGHTDTQYF. In nucleotides, the CDR3 is TGCGCCAGCAGCTTGGGATCGGGACACACAGATACGCAGTATTTT.

The chain combines TRBV9 with TRBJ1-2; D gene unclear. Deletions cut 2 bases from V and 8 bases from J, with 13 bases between. From germline, CDR1 is SGDLS and CDR2 YYNGEE. This CDR3 is built from 13 residues. CDR3 coding DNA: TGTGCCAGCAGCGTGAACCCCCAGGAAGGCTACACCTTC. Translation gives CASSVNPQEGYTF.

The chain couples TRBV9 to TRBJ2-7; 10 bases agree with TRBD1. CDR3 length: 14 amino acids. Germline trimming cut 2 bases from V and 3 bases from J; bases unmatched to any gene: 2. CDR1 is SGDLS and CDR2 is YYNGEE in the germline V gene. CDR3 DNA sequence: TGTGCCAGCAGCGTGGGGACAGGGGACTACGAGCAGTACTTC. This gives the protein CASSVGTGDYEQYF.

This clone has only a few counts. The chain links TRBV5-1 to TRBJ2-7; 7 bases map to TRBD1. V lost 4 bases, J lost 2 bases, and 3 bases stayed unmatched. The germline V gene encodes CDR1 SGHRS and CDR2 YFSETQ. The CDR3 is 13 amino acids. The CDR3 here is CASSPGTAYEQYF. In DNA form, the CDR3 reads TGCGCCAGCAGCCCCGGGACAGCCTACGAGCAGTACTTC.

The chain has TRBV27 and TRBJ2-1; D unresolved. Germline V gives CDR1 MNHEY, CDR2 SMNVEV (reference sequence). V was cut by 4 bases and J by 0 bases, with 4 bases left in between. This CDR3 has 13 amino acids. This chain's CDR3 is CASSSSSYNEQFF. CDR3 DNA sequence: TGTGCCAGCAGTTCCAGCTCCTACAATGAGCAGTTCTTC.

The J gene is TRBJ2-1, the V gene TRBV27; perhaps TRBD2 as D (6 bases). The CDR3 covers 13 residues. Germline values: CDR1 MNHEY, CDR2 SMNVEV (reference sequence). V lost 0 bases, J lost 7 bases, and 7 bases lay in between. CDR3 loop: CASSLSGTNEQFF. The CDR3, as DNA: TGTGCCAGCAGTTTATCTGGGACTAATGAGCAGTTCTTC.

The rearrangement uses TRBV28 and TRBJ1-3; D is uncertain. The CDR3 is made up of 15 amino acids. The germline V gene encodes CDR1 MDHEN and CDR2 SYDVKM. The ends were cut back, 6 bases at V and 0 bases at J, with 12 bases in the middle. CDR3 amino acids: CASREGGISGNTIYF. The CDR3 DNA reads TGTGCCAGCAGGGAGGGCGGAATCTCTGGAAACACCATATATTTT.

This clone showed up just a few times. CDR3 nucleotide sequence: TGTGCCAGCAAGACACCAAATGAAAAACTGTTTTTT. Its translation: CASKTPNEKLFF. The chain recombines TRBV28 with TRBJ1-4; D gene unclear. This CDR3 has 12 residues. CDR1 and CDR2 from the germline V gene are MDHEN and SYDVKM. Trimming shortened V by 7 bases and J by 5 bases, and 8 bases separated the two germline ends.

V usage is TRBV11-2 and J usage is TRBJ2-1; a weak D match, TRBD1 (6 bases). CDR3 length equals 16 residues. Looked up from germline, CDR1 is SGHAT and CDR2 is FQNNGV. The V and J ends lost 1 base and 2 bases respectively, with 12 bases between them. DNA for the CDR3: TGTGCCAGCAGCTTAGTCCCAGGGACAACCTACAATGAGCAGTTCTTC. It translates to CASSLVPGTTYNEQFF. Based on the CDR3 plus reference TRBV11-2 and TRBJ2-1, the full variable domain is EAGVAQSPRYKIIEKRQSVAFWCNPISGHATLYWYQQILGQGPKLLIQFQNNGVVDDSQLPKDRFSAERLKGVDSTLKIQPAKLEDSAVYLCASSLVPGTTYNEQFFGPGTRLTVL.

The chain combines TRBV19 with TRBJ2-7; 8 bases agree with TRBD2. The CDR3 runs to 15 residues. The V segment lost 2 bases and the J segment 2 bases; nucleotides outside the gene matches: 5. In germline, CDR1 is LNHDA, CDR2 SQIVND (reference sequence). The CDR3 here is CASSIRSGGAYEQYF. Written as DNA, the CDR3 is TGTGCCAGTAGTATAAGGTCGGGGGGGGCCTACGAGCAGTACTTC. The entire variable domain, with the rest obtained from reference TRBV19 and TRBJ2-7, is as follows: DGGITQSPKYLFRKEGQNVTLSCEQNLNHDAMYWYRQDPGQGLRLIYYSQIVNDFQKGDIAEGYSVSREKKESFPLTVTSAQKNPTAFYLCASSIRSGGAYEQYFGPGTRLTVT.

V and J are TRBV7-6 and TRBJ2-1; 7 bases match TRBD2. Germline V gene data show CDR1 as SGHVS and CDR2 as FNYEAQ. V was pared by 2 bases and J by 2 bases, with 3 bases of the junction left unmatched. The CDR3 is 15 residues long. CDR3 residues: CASSLSGTTYNEQFF. The CDR3 DNA reads TGTGCCAGCAGCTTAAGTGGGACTACCTACAATGAGCAGTTCTTC. The variable domain in full, completed from reference TRBV7-6 and TRBJ2-1, reads GAGVSQSPRYKVTKRGQDVALRCDPISGHVSLYWYRQALGQGPEFLTYFNYEAQQDKSGLPNDRFSAERPEGSISTLTIQRTEQRDSAMYRCASSLSGTTYNEQFFGPGTRLTVL.

The CDR3 bases are TGTGCCAGCTCCCAGGGACAGGGGGCAGGACAGCCCCAGCATTTT. This gives the protein CASSQGQGAGQPQHF. The chain couples TRBV18 to TRBJ1-5, with 12 bases fitting TRBD1. The CDR3 contains 15 residues. CDR1 and CDR2 from the germline V gene are KGHSH and LQKENI. The trim removed 6 bases at V and 7 bases at J, leaving 7 bases unmatched.

V gene TRBV19 combines with J gene TRBJ1-2, with 9 nucleotides matching TRBD1. In germline, CDR1 is LNHDA, CDR2 SQIVND (reference sequence). After removal of 6 bases from V and 8 bases from J, the junction contained 13 bases not matched to a gene. The CDR3 runs 15 residues. The CDR3 nucleotides are TGTGCCAGTAGCCAACCGGGACAGGGTTTTAGGGGCTACACCTTC. It codes for CASSQPGQGFRGYTF.

This clone occurred once. V and J are TRBV6-1 and TRBJ2-7, with D unclear. The CDR3 has 14 residues. Trimming cost V 1 base and J 4 bases, with 11 bases left between them. Germline CDR1 and CDR2: MNHNS and SASEGT. The CDR3 spells CASSEDDITYEQYF. For the CDR3, the DNA is TGTGCCAGCAGTGAAGATGACATCACATACGAGCAGTACTTC.

The V gene is TRBV29-1, the J gene TRBJ2-3; 12 bases fit TRBD2. The germline V gene has CDR1 SQVTM and CDR2 ANQGSEA. The CDR3 runs to 14 residues. The V gene end was trimmed by 7 bases and the J gene end by 4 bases; junction bases not matched to a gene: 6. The DNA for the CDR3 is TGCAGCGCCTTACTAGCGGGAGGATCAGATACGCAGTATTTT. Translation: CSALLAGGSDTQYF.